These 10 T cell receptor beta chains share one sample of origin, sequenced in a study of CD8 T cells in ankylosing spondylitis. Each CDR3 protein is one row after TCRdb ran MiXCR on the 5' RACE reads. Among roughly 180,000 distinct CDR3 sequences, around 10% were seen once, and the ten largest hold 25% to 30%. Sequencing was done on a sample of blood, either unsorted or a sorted T cell fraction (not recorded which). These receptors came from a male donor with ankylosing spondylitis or in good health (not recorded which).

This clonotype was seen at least ten times. The chain employs TRBV6-1 and TRBJ2-3, with D hard to call. Germline V lookup: CDR1 MNHNS, CDR2 SASEGT. The CDR3 length is 14 residues. Deletions cut 5 bases from V and 0 bases from J, with 9 bases between. This chain's CDR3 is CASSRDRSTDTQYF. Written as DNA, the CDR3 is TGTGCCAGCAGTCGCGATAGGAGCACAGATACGCAGTATTTT.

This clonotype came up many times. This rearrangement joins TRBV7-8 to TRBJ1-1; D is undetermined. This CDR3 has 14 amino acids. Deletions cut 6 bases from V and 2 bases from J, with 13 bases between. The germline V gene encodes CDR1 SGHVS and CDR2 FQNEAQ. The DNA for the CDR3 is TGTGCCAGCAGGACATCACTTACTAACACTGAAGCTTTCTTT. Its translation is CASRTSLTNTEAFF.

This clonotype was observed many times. This chain uses TRBV20-1 with TRBJ2-1; 12 bases map to TRBD2. Germline-derived CDR1 and CDR2 are DFQATT and SNEGSKA (reference sequence). The CDR3 sequence is 19 residues long. V trimming: 0 bases; J trimming: 0 bases; junction bases outside the gene matches: 9. The CDR3 bases are TGCAGTGCTAGAGATGGAGGACTAGCGGGACCAAGCTCCTACAATGAGCAGTTCTTC. Translation: CSARDGGLAGPSSYNEQFF.

This clonotype has a count of ten or more. In DNA form, the CDR3 reads TGTGCCAGCAGTTTAGAGGGACGAGTGAGCACAGATACGCAGTATTTT. It translates to CASSLEGRVSTDTQYF. The rearrangement links TRBV12-3 or TRBV12-4 to TRBJ2-3; D possibly uses TRBD1 or TRBD2 (5 bases each). The CDR3 is 16 residues long. Trimming cost V 1 base and J 0 bases, with 11 bases left between them.

The sample holds many counts of this clonotype. The chain employs TRBV12-3 or TRBV12-4 and TRBJ2-2, with 10 bases aligning to TRBD2. The V segment lost 4 bases and the J segment 2 bases; nucleotides outside the gene matches: 4. This CDR3 is built from 16 residues. In DNA, the CDR3 is TGTGCCAGCAGTTCGCCTAGCGGGGGAAACACCGGGGAGCTGTTTTTT. It is translated as CASSSPSGGNTGELFF.

There are many counts of this clonotype. The CDR3 spells CKTTSGTGPFRGYTF. The CDR3 DNA sequence: TGCAAGACTACTTCGGGGACAGGGCCTTTTCGTGGCTACACCTTC. The chain carries TRBV20-1 and TRBJ1-2; 9 bases are shared with TRBD1. The germline CDR1 and CDR2 sequences are DFQATT and SNEGSKA (reference sequence). The CDR3 consists of 15 residues.

This chain joins TRBV29-1 and TRBJ1-4; D possibly corresponds to TRBD1 (5 bases). Trimming removed 3 bases from V and 4 bases from J, with 12 bases in between. Germline V gene data show CDR1 as SQVTM and CDR2 as ANQGSEA. CDR3 size: 14 residues. This CDR3 is CSVDSGLDNEKLFF. CDR3 sequence (DNA): TGCAGCGTTGACTCGGGACTTGATAATGAAAAACTGTTTTTT.

The rearrangement joins TRBV5-6 to TRBJ1-1; no definite D call. There are 13 residues in the CDR3. Germline values: CDR1 SGHDT, CDR2 YYEEEE. Trimming removed 1 base from V and 8 bases from J, with 12 bases in between. The CDR3 nucleotides read TGTGCCAGCAGCTTGACCTCCCGATCGGAAGCTTTCTTT. Its translation: CASSLTSRSEAFF. The variable domain in full, completed from reference TRBV5-6 and TRBJ1-1, reads DAGVTQSPTHLIKTRGQQVTLRCSPKSGHDTVSWYQQALGQGPQFIFQYYEEEERQRGNFPDRFSGHQFPNYSSELNVNALLLGDSALYLCASSLTSRSEAFFGQGTRLTVV.

This clonotype was observed many times. The chain carries TRBV6-5 and TRBJ1-1; 9 nucleotides align to TRBD1. The V gene end was trimmed by 2 bases and the J gene end by 11 bases; junction bases not matched to a gene: 12. This CDR3 has 15 residues. Germline CDR1 MNHEY, CDR2 SVGAGI. The CDR3 loop is CASSYPGQGSITAFF. CDR3 nucleotides: TGTGCCAGCAGTTACCCGGGACAGGGTAGTATCACTGCTTTCTTT.

This clonotype has just a few counts. This chain connects TRBV4-3 to TRBJ2-3; either TRBD1 or TRBD2 may supply D (5 bases each). Germline-derived CDR1 and CDR2 are LGHNA and YSLEER. The CDR3 spans 15 residues. Trimming removed 0 bases at V and 11 bases at J, with 18 bases between. CDR3 protein: CASSQEGDRGFEQYF. In nucleotides, the CDR3 is TGCGCCAGCAGCCAAGAGGGGGACCGTGGGTTTGAGCAGTATTTT.